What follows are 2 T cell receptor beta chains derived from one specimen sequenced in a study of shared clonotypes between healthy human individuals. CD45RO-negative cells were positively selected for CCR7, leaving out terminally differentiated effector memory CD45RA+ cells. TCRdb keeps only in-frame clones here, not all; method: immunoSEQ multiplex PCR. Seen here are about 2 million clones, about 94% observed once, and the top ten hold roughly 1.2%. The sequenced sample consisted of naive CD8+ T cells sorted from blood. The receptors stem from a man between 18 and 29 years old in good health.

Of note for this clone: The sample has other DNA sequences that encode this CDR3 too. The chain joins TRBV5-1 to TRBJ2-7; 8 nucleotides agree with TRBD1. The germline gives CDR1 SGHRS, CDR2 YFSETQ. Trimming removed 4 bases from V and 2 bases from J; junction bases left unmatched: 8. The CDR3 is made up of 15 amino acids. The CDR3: CASSPRQGTTYEQYF. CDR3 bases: TGCGCCAGCAGCCCCAGACAGGGGACCACCTACGAGCAGTACTTC.

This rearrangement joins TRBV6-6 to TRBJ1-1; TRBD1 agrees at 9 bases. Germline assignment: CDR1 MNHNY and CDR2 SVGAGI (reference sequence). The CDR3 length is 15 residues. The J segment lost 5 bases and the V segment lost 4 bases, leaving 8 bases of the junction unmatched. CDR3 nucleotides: TGTGCCAGCAGTTCCGGACAGGGGTTTAAGACTGAAGCTTTCTTT. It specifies CASSSGQGFKTEAFF.